The 25 T cell receptor beta chains in this list originate from one sample, sequenced in a study of cytomegalovirus exposure and HLA in healthy donors (dated by TCRdb to 2016 to 2017). Preparation of the library involved the immunoSEQ multiplex PCR assay. The multiplex PCR relied on a mix of 60 forward primers for TCR Vbeta segments and 13 reverse primers for TCR Jbeta segments. TCRdb obtained this table from immuneACCESS and retained in-frame rearrangements with V and J assigned. These tables miss some clones; where compared with another copy, unresolved V genes account for less than half of the shortfall, and the remainder is unexplained. The sample includes 180,000 or so clones, with over 75% observed a single time. About 10% of the sample comes from the top ten. Material for sequencing was PBMCs. These receptors were obtained from a man aged 18 to 29 in good health and CMV-seropositive.

The chain links TRBV27 to TRBJ1-2; 7 bases fit TRBD1. The ends lost 10 bases at V and 3 bases at J; junction bases unmatched: 5. This CDR3 is built from 12 residues. In germline, CDR1 is MNHEY, CDR2 SMNVEV (reference sequence). The CDR3 bases are TGTGCCACCGGGGGACAGCACTATGGCTACACCTTC. Translated, it gives CATGGQHYGYTF.

The chain has TRBV6-1 and TRBJ2-5; TRBD2 agrees at 12 bases. Looked up from germline, CDR1 is MNHNS and CDR2 is SASEGT. The CDR3 runs 15 residues. Trimming took 4 bases from V and 2 from J; bases not matched to a gene: 2. In DNA, the CDR3 is TGTGCCAGCAGTGCCCTAGCGGGGGGGCAAGAGACCCAGTACTTC. Protein sequence: CASSALAGGQETQYF.

The chain recombines TRBV7-8 with TRBJ1-1, with 8 bases matching TRBD1. The CDR3 is 13 residues long. Germline-derived CDR1 and CDR2 are SGHVS and FQNEAQ. V lost 3 bases and J lost 8; bases outside the gene matches: 5. The CDR3 DNA reads as TGTGCCAGCAGCTTGAACAGGGGGGCCGAAGCTTTCTTT. It is translated as CASSLNRGAEAFF. The full variable domain, in which reference TRBV7-8 and TRBJ1-1 provide the parts outside the CDR3, is GAGVSQSPRYKVAKRGQDVALRCDPISGHVSLFWYQQALGQGPEFLTYFQNEAQLDKSGLPSDRFFAERPEGSVSTLKIQRTQQEDSAVYLCASSLNRGAEAFFGQGTRLTVV.

The CDR3 DNA sequence: TGCGCCAGCAGCCAAGTTCTCAATCGACAGGGGGAGTACGAGCAGTACTTC. This encodes CASSQVLNRQGEYEQYF. J is TRBJ2-7 and V is TRBV4-1; 9 nucleotides match TRBD1. The length of the CDR3 is 17 residues. Germline CDR1 and CDR2: MGHRA and YSYEKL. Trimming removed 1 base from V and 4 bases from J; junction bases left unmatched: 11.

V and J are TRBV25-1 and TRBJ1-6; 7 nucleotides match TRBD1. Trimming took 1 base from V and 8 from J; bases not matched to a gene: 5. CDR3 size: 15 residues. CDR1 and CDR2 (germline): MGHDK, SYGVNS. The CDR3 DNA reads as TGTGCCAGCAGTGAATCGGAGGGGGCTCATTCACCCCTCCACTTT. It is translated as CASSESEGAHSPLHF.

J is TRBJ1-1 and V is TRBV9; D ambiguous. Per the germline V gene, CDR1 is SGDLS and CDR2 is YYNGEE. Between the trimmed V and J ends, which lost 4 bases and 0 bases, there was a span of 16 bases. CDR3 length equals 16 residues. CDR3 coding DNA: TGTGCCAGCAGCCCCCCTCCAGGTTTAATGAACACTGAAGCTTTCTTT. Translation: CASSPPPGLMNTEAFF.

The chain recombines TRBV6-1 with TRBJ2-5, with D maybe TRBD2 (6 bases). The CDR3 spans 14 residues. Germline CDR1 reads MNHNS; CDR2 reads SASEGT. Trimming took off 6 bases at V and 4 bases at J, with 15 bases between the two ends. CDR3: CASRGWRDRETQYF. CDR3 DNA sequence: TGTGCCAGCAGGGGCTGGAGGGATCGAGAGACCCAGTACTTC.

The gene calls are TRBV10-1 and TRBJ1-3, with D possibly being TRBD1 (6 bases). Trimming stripped 2 bases from V and 0 bases from J, with 8 bases between. This CDR3 has 15 amino acids. Germline loops: CDR1 WNHNN, CDR2 SYGVQD (reference sequence). CDR3 sequence (DNA): TGCGCCAGCAGTGAGGGACAGAGCTCTGGAAACACCATATATTTT. Residues: CASSEGQSSGNTIYF.

The V and J genes are TRBV27 and TRBJ2-7; no clear D. Germline V lookup: CDR1 MNHEY, CDR2 SMNVEV (reference sequence). The germline V and J ends were trimmed by 2 bases and 3 bases, with 8 bases remaining between them. This CDR3 spans 13 amino acids. This chain's CDR3 is CASSLGLSYEQYF. CDR3 coding DNA: TGTGCCAGCAGTTTAGGTCTGAGCTACGAGCAGTACTTC.

This sequence joins TRBV7-2 and TRBJ1-1, with 10 bases identical to TRBD1. Trimming at V came to 5 bases and at J to 2 bases, leaving 11 bases not matched to a gene. Germline lookup yields CDR1 SGHTA and CDR2 FQGNSA. There are 17 residues in the CDR3. This CDR3 is CASSPGTGVVRNTEAFF. The CDR3 DNA sequence: TGTGCCAGCAGCCCAGGGACAGGGGTTGTTAGAAACACTGAAGCTTTCTTT. The full variable domain, its missing parts supplied by reference TRBV7-2 and TRBJ1-1, is GAGVSQSPSNKVTEKGKDVELRCDPISGHTALYWYRQSLGQGLEFLIYFQGNSAPDKSGLPSDRFSAERTGGSVSTLTIQRTQQEDSAVYLCASSPGTGVVRNTEAFFGQGTRLTVV.

V and J are TRBV5-5 and TRBJ1-2; 9 bases are a match to TRBD1. Germline-derived CDR1 and CDR2 are SGHKS and YYEKEE (reference sequence). CDR3 length: 15 amino acids. V trimming: 0 bases; J trimming: 5 bases; junction bases outside the gene matches: 5. CDR3 nucleotide sequence: TGTGCCAGCAGCTTGGCTGGACAGGGGATATATGGCTACACCTTC. Residues: CASSLAGQGIYGYTF.

The chain combines TRBV6-5 with TRBJ1-1, with 7 bases aligning to TRBD1. CDR3 length: 16 amino acids. Germline trimming cut 4 bases from V and 0 bases from J; bases unmatched to any gene: 8. The germline gives CDR1 MNHEY, CDR2 SVGAGI. CDR3 in DNA: TGTGCCAGCAGTTCCAGACAGGGAACTCTGAACACTGAAGCTTTCTTT. This translates into CASSSRQGTLNTEAFF.

J is TRBJ1-2 and V is TRBV29-1, with no clear D. CDR3 length equals 11 residues. The germline V gene encodes CDR1 SQVTM and CDR2 ANQGSEA. The V end was cut by 3 bases, the J end by 7 bases, with 9 bases between. The CDR3 sequence is CSVEGRSGYTF. The DNA for the CDR3 is TGCAGCGTTGAGGGCAGGTCTGGCTACACCTTC.

V and J are TRBV11-2 and TRBJ1-2, with D unclear. From germline, CDR1 is SGHAT and CDR2 FQNNGV. CDR3 size: 13 residues. Trimming took 0 bases from V and 7 from J, leaving 9 bases between them. The CDR3 is CASSLELRSGYTF. As DNA, the CDR3 is TGTGCCAGCAGCTTAGAATTGAGGAGTGGCTACACCTTC.

J is TRBJ2-1 and V is TRBV29-1; 8 bases are shared with TRBD2. The V segment lost 4 bases and the J segment 2 bases; nucleotides outside the gene matches: 4. From germline, CDR1 is SQVTM and CDR2 ANQGSEA. The CDR3 extends over 14 amino acids. The CDR3 region has the DNA TGCAGCGTTGCAACTAGCGGCCCCTACAATGAGCAGTTCTTC. Its translation: CSVATSGPYNEQFF.

The chain combines TRBV5-4 with TRBJ2-5; D is ambiguous. CDR1 SGHNT and CDR2 YYREEE come from the germline V gene (reference sequence). This CDR3 has 15 residues. Deletions cut 4 bases from V and 5 bases from J, with 18 bases between. The chain's CDR3 is CASSTISEKAETQYF. In nucleotides, the CDR3 is TGTGCCAGCAGCACCATATCTGAGAAAGCGGAGACCCAGTACTTC.

The chain couples TRBV27 to TRBJ1-5; 7 bases match TRBD1. This CDR3 is 16 amino acids long. With V trimmed by 6 bases and J by 2 bases, 10 bases remained unmatched. Germline V gene sequence: CDR1 MNHEY, CDR2 SMNVEV (reference sequence). In nucleotides, the CDR3 is TGTGCCAGCAGGGGGGGCTTTAGGGGGCGCAATCAGCCCCAGCATTTT. Amino acids: CASRGGFRGRNQPQHF.

In nucleotides, the CDR3 is TGCAGCGTTGAAGATCGGTATGGCTACACCTTC. As protein: CSVEDRYGYTF. The rearrangement uses TRBV29-1 and TRBJ1-2; no clear D. The CDR3 is made up of 11 amino acids. V dropped 0 bases and J dropped 5 bases, with 4 bases sitting between them. Germline V gives CDR1 SQVTM, CDR2 ANQGSEA.

The rearrangement links TRBV7-9 to TRBJ2-2; 8 positions match TRBD1. The CDR3 is made up of 16 amino acids. CDR1 and CDR2 (germline): SEHNR, FQNEAQ (reference sequence). V gave up 6 bases and J gave up 3 bases; unmatched junction bases: 9. This CDR3 is CASRQRGQGDTGELFF. In nucleotides, the CDR3 is TGTGCCAGCAGGCAGAGAGGACAGGGTGACACCGGGGAGCTGTTTTTT. The full variable domain, its missing parts supplied by reference TRBV7-9 and TRBJ2-2, is DTGVSQNPRHKITKRGQNVTFRCDPISEHNRLYWYRQTLGQGPEFLTYFQNEAQLEKSRLLSDRFSAERPKGSFSTLEIQRTEQGDSAMYLCASRQRGQGDTGELFFGEGSRLTVL.

The V and J genes are TRBV18 and TRBJ2-7; 12 bases map to TRBD1. Trimming at V came to 5 bases and at J to 5 bases, leaving 4 bases not matched to a gene. This CDR3 spans 14 amino acids. Germline CDR1 is KGHSH and CDR2 is LQKENI. Written as DNA, the CDR3 is TGTGCCAGCTCATGGGACAGGGGGCGGGACGAGCAGTACTTC. It yields the protein CASSWDRGRDEQYF.

In this sample, this clone turned up once. This sequence joins TRBV5-1 and TRBJ2-6, with TRBD2 matching over 7 bases. The CDR3 sequence is 17 residues long. Germline CDR1 SGHRS, CDR2 YFSETQ. With 4 bases clipped from V and 0 bases from J, the junction kept 7 bases outside the gene matches. The CDR3 coding sequence is TGCGCCAGCAGCGTTTCCGGGAGGAGCTCTGGGGCCAACGTCCTGACTTTC. Amino acids: CASSVSGRSSGANVLTF.

This chain uses TRBV30 with TRBJ1-2; tentatively, D is TRBD1 (5 bases). The V gene's germline CDR1 is GTSNPN and CDR2 SVGIG (reference sequence). V lost 2 bases and J lost 4, with 8 bases in between. This CDR3 comprises 12 residues. DNA of the CDR3: TGTGCCTGGAGTTTGGGGGGCTATGGCTACACCTTC. Its translation is CAWSLGGYGYTF.

In this sample, this clone turned up a few times. This chain links TRBV28 with TRBJ1-4, with no clear D. From germline, CDR1 is MDHEN and CDR2 SYDVKM. V lost 6 bases to trimming and J lost 0 bases, with 14 bases between them. The CDR3 is made up of 16 amino acids. CDR3 DNA: TGTGCCAGCAGACGTAGCACACAAGCAACTAATGAAAAACTGTTTTTT. It specifies CASRRSTQATNEKLFF.

The table lists this clone with a count of one. The chain links TRBV10-3 to TRBJ2-7, with 7 bases that match TRBD1. This CDR3 comprises 14 residues. Unmatched junction bases numbered 10, after V lost 6 bases and J lost 5 bases. Germline V lookup: CDR1 ENHRY, CDR2 SYGVKD. The chain's CDR3 is CAIREGQSYDEQYF. In DNA, the CDR3 is TGTGCCATCAGAGAGGGACAGTCTTATGACGAGCAGTACTTC.

This clone was observed once. J is TRBJ2-7 and V is TRBV30; a possible D gene is TRBD1 (7 bases). CDR1 GTSNPN and CDR2 SVGIG come from the germline V gene (reference sequence). This CDR3 has 14 amino acids. V was shortened by 0 bases and J by 6 bases, with 15 bases between the two germline ends. The CDR3 coding sequence is TGTGCCTGGAGTGTAGTCCAGGGGGGTGGCGAGCAGTACTTC. Its protein product is CAWSVVQGGGEQYF. Using reference TRBV30 and TRBJ2-7 for the parts outside the CDR3, the full variable domain is SQTIHQWPATLVQPVGSPLSLECTVEGTSNPNLYWYRQAAGRGLQLLFYSVGIGQISSEVPQNLSASRPQDRQFILSSKKLLLSDSGFYLCAWSVVQGGGEQYFGPGTRLTVT.